A single sample is the source of the 29 T cell receptor beta chains below, sequenced in a study of cytomegalovirus exposure and HLA in healthy donors. Amplification used 60 Vbeta primers and 13 Jbeta primers. The repertoire was sequenced with immunoSEQ multiplex PCR; TCRdb's copy has only in-frame clones and lacks some. Of roughly 60,000 clones listed, roughly 84% were seen once; the top ten hold 4.3%. The sequenced sample was PBMCs. These receptors were obtained from a man aged 25-45 years in good health and CMV-seronegative.

Comments on this clone: At one end, the junction sequence differs from germline, possibly due to a read error. The V gene is TRBV13, the J gene TRBJ1-1, with D uncertain. This CDR3 region has 17 residues. Germline V gene sequence: CDR1 PRHDT, CDR2 FYEKMQ (reference sequence). The DNA of the CDR3 is TGTGCCAGCACCTTAGATAGGACTCCCCCTATGAACACTGAAGCTTTCTTT. Its protein product is CASTLDRTPPMNTEAFF.

In this sample, this clone turned up once. The chain carries TRBV19 and TRBJ2-1; TRBD2 might be the D (6 bases). With 5 bases removed from V and 8 bases from J, the gap between germline ends came to 25 bases. This CDR3 region has 17 residues. CDR1 LNHDA and CDR2 SQIVND come from the germline V gene (reference sequence). The CDR3 here is CASSPSPGTLPVDEQFF. CDR3 nucleotides: TGTGCCAGTAGTCCCAGCCCCGGGACTCTACCCGTGGATGAGCAGTTCTTC.

This chain uses TRBV29-1 with TRBJ2-7; 7 nucleotides align to TRBD1. V shed 4 bases, J shed 0 bases, and the junction held 6 bases outside the gene matches. This CDR3 is built from 14 residues. Germline loops: CDR1 SQVTM, CDR2 ANQGSEA. The chain's CDR3 is CSVVGQASSYEQYF. DNA for the CDR3: TGCAGCGTTGTCGGACAGGCTAGCTCCTACGAGCAGTACTTC.

This clone was seen a handful of times. The gene calls are TRBV29-1 and TRBJ1-1, with a weak D call TRBD1 (5 bases). The CDR3 has 13 amino acids. Germline V lookup: CDR1 SQVTM, CDR2 ANQGSEA. V was pared by 2 bases and J by 3 bases, with 10 bases between. The CDR3 reads CSVEFGGYTEAFF. The DNA of the CDR3 is TGCAGCGTTGAATTCGGGGGGTACACTGAAGCTTTCTTT.

The chain joins TRBV2 to TRBJ2-7; perhaps TRBD1 as D (6 bases). Germline V gene sequence: CDR1 SNHLY, CDR2 FYNNEI. V lost 6 bases and J lost 4, with 10 bases in between. The CDR3 extends over 12 amino acids. This CDR3 reads CASRIQGYEQYF. CDR3 sequence (DNA): TGTGCCAGCAGGATACAGGGTTACGAGCAGTACTTC.

The J gene is TRBJ2-1, the V gene TRBV6-1; maybe TRBD2 (5 bases). Germline CDR1 MNHNS, CDR2 SASEGT. The germline V and J ends were trimmed by 7 bases and 0 bases, with 10 bases remaining between them. CDR3 length equals 14 residues. Here the CDR3 reads CASIGLSSYNEQFF. CDR3 DNA: TGTGCCAGCATAGGACTGAGCTCCTACAATGAGCAGTTCTTC.

This clone occurred once. This chain uses TRBV7-8 with TRBJ1-1; D gene unclear. Trimming shortened V by 5 bases and J by 0 bases, and 16 bases separated the two germline ends. The CDR3 length is 16 residues. Germline values: CDR1 SGHVS, CDR2 FQNEAQ. CDR3 sequence reads: CASSLSTVPMNTEAFF. The CDR3 region has the DNA TGTGCCAGCAGCCTTAGTACAGTTCCTATGAACACTGAAGCTTTCTTT.

This chain links TRBV4-1 with TRBJ2-5; 9 bases are a match to TRBD2. V lost 1 base to trimming and J lost 5 bases; unmatched junction nucleotides: 8. CDR3 size: 16 residues. CDR1 is MGHRA, CDR2 YSYEKL, per germline. CDR3 residues: CASSQGGTSPKETQYF. CDR3 nucleotides: TGCGCCAGCAGCCAAGGGGGGACTAGCCCAAAGGAGACCCAGTACTTC.

This clone was picked up one time. V gene TRBV5-5 combines with J gene TRBJ2-7; 8 bases map to TRBD2. The CDR3 is 16 amino acids. Trimming cost V 2 bases and J 5 bases; bases outside gene matches: 12. CDR1 is SGHKS and CDR2 is YYEKEE in the germline V gene (reference sequence). CDR3 region: CASSFLTSDGRNEQYF. As DNA, the CDR3 is TGTGCCAGCAGCTTTTTGACTAGCGACGGTCGGAACGAGCAGTACTTC. The full variable domain, completed using reference TRBV5-5 and TRBJ2-7, is DAGVTQSPTHLIKTRGQQVTLRCSPISGHKSVSWYQQVLGQGPQFIFQYYEKEERGRGNFPDRFSARQFPNYSSELNVNALLLGDSALYLCASSFLTSDGRNEQYFGPGTRLTVT.

The chain links TRBV4-2 to TRBJ2-7; 10 bases are a match to TRBD2. V shed 0 bases and J 2 bases; nucleotides not matched to a gene: 4. Germline V gene lookup returns CDR1 LGHNA and CDR2 YNFKEQ. This CDR3 region has 16 residues. The CDR3, as DNA: TGTGCCAGCAGCCAAGATCCGAGCGGGGGGGCCTACGAGCAGTACTTC. Translation gives CASSQDPSGGAYEQYF.

This chain joins TRBV7-2 and TRBJ2-1; perhaps TRBD2 as D (6 bases). This CDR3 spans 14 amino acids. Deletions cut 2 bases from V and 8 bases from J, with 13 bases between. Germline V gives CDR1 SGHTA, CDR2 FQGNSA. The CDR3 loop is CASSLRASAHEQFF. Written as DNA, the CDR3 is TGTGCCAGCAGCTTAAGGGCTAGCGCTCATGAGCAGTTCTTC.

The J gene is TRBJ2-7, the V gene TRBV7-9; 10 bases agree with TRBD2. This CDR3 comprises 16 residues. CDR1 is SEHNR, CDR2 FQNEAQ, per germline (reference sequence). The V and J ends lost 4 bases and 0 bases, in that order; junction bases with no gene match: 6. In DNA form, the CDR3 reads TGTGCCAGCAGCTCCGGGACTAGCGAAGACTCCTACGAGCAGTACTTC. It specifies CASSSGTSEDSYEQYF.

This clone was recorded only once. This rearrangement joins TRBV7-6 to TRBJ2-1; 11 bases line up with TRBD2. The germline gives CDR1 SGHVS, CDR2 FNYEAQ. The V gene end was trimmed by 4 bases and the J gene end by 5 bases; junction bases not matched to a gene: 4. The CDR3 extends over 15 amino acids. CDR3 loop: CASSSTSGGHNEQFF. CDR3 DNA sequence: TGTGCCAGCAGCTCTACTAGCGGGGGTCACAATGAGCAGTTCTTC.

This sequence joins TRBV5-4 and TRBJ2-5; TRBD1 agrees at 10 bases. V trimming: 0 bases; J trimming: 5 bases; junction bases outside the gene matches: 4. Germline-derived CDR1 and CDR2 are SGHNT and YYREEE (reference sequence). This CDR3 is 15 amino acids long. This CDR3 is CASSLGTGGDETQYF. CDR3 DNA: TGTGCCAGCAGCTTGGGGACAGGGGGGGACGAGACCCAGTACTTC.

V and J are TRBV6-5 and TRBJ2-1, with 11 positions matching TRBD2. V lost 2 bases, J lost 8 bases, and 8 bases stayed unmatched. Germline CDR1 and CDR2: MNHEY and SVGAGI. The CDR3 has 16 amino acids. The CDR3 reads CASSYGGTSGKDEQFF. The CDR3, as DNA: TGTGCCAGCAGTTACGGGGGGACTAGCGGTAAAGATGAGCAGTTCTTC.

J is TRBJ2-7 and V is TRBV27, with TRBD1 identical over 7 bases. Germline V CDR1 and CDR2: MNHEY, SMNVEV (reference sequence). The V segment lost 0 bases and the J segment 3 bases; nucleotides outside the gene matches: 2. The length of the CDR3 is 14 residues. The CDR3 nucleotides read TGTGCCAGCAGTTTATCTGCAGGGGGCTACGAGCAGTACTTC. Protein product: CASSLSAGGYEQYF.

The rearrangement links TRBV2 to TRBJ2-1, with TRBD1 matching 12 bases. Trimming at V came to 7 bases and at J to 2 bases, leaving 3 bases not matched to a gene. The germline CDR1 and CDR2 sequences are SNHLY and FYNNEI. The CDR3 sequence is 15 residues long. In DNA, the CDR3 is TGTGCCAGCACCGGGACAGGGGGCACCTACAATGAGCAGTTCTTC. Protein sequence: CASTGTGGTYNEQFF. The full variable domain, its missing parts supplied by reference TRBV2 and TRBJ2-1, is EPEVTQTPSHQVTQMGQEVILRCVPISNHLYFYWYRQILGQKVEFLVSFYNNEISEKSEIFDDQFSVERPDGSNFTLKIRSTKLEDSAMYFCASTGTGGTYNEQFFGPGTRLTVL.

The chain uses TRBV4-1 and TRBJ2-5; 11 bases are a match to TRBD2. The CDR3 consists of 17 residues. Per the germline V gene, CDR1 is MGHRA and CDR2 is YSYEKL. The V segment lost 0 bases and the J segment 5 bases; nucleotides outside the gene matches: 8. For the CDR3, the DNA is TGCGCCAGCAGCCAAGATCGGCTAGCGGGAGGCAGGGAGACCCAGTACTTC. Amino acids: CASSQDRLAGGRETQYF.

This rearrangement joins TRBV18 to TRBJ2-7, with D unclear. V was cut by 2 bases and J by 3 bases, with 8 bases left in between. The CDR3 is 13 amino acids. The V gene's germline CDR1 is KGHSH and CDR2 LQKENI. The CDR3 sequence is CASSPAANYEQYF. CDR3 nucleotides: TGTGCCAGCTCACCAGCGGCAAACTACGAGCAGTACTTC.

The V and J genes are TRBV19 and TRBJ1-1, with D perhaps TRBD1 (5 bases). The germline CDR1 and CDR2 sequences are LNHDA and SQIVND (reference sequence). CDR3 length: 14 amino acids. Trimming shortened V by 5 bases and J by 2 bases, and 12 bases separated the two germline ends. Written as DNA, the CDR3 is TGTGCCAGTAGTTCCTTCGGGGGAAACACTGAAGCTTTCTTT. This sequence encodes CASSSFGGNTEAFF.

Here the CDR3 reads CASSLVASYNEQFF. CDR3 in DNA: TGCGCCAGCAGCTTGGTCGCCAGCTACAATGAGCAGTTCTTC. This chain uses TRBV5-1 with TRBJ2-1, with D uncertain. In germline, CDR1 is SGHRS, CDR2 YFSETQ. Trimming left V 0 bases short and J 3 bases short, with 7 bases between. The CDR3 is 14 amino acids.

This clone was seen only once. The chain recombines TRBV5-5 with TRBJ1-6, with a weak D call TRBD1 (5 bases). CDR3 length equals 16 residues. V lost 4 bases and J 5 bases, leaving 16 bases between the germline ends. Germline assignment: CDR1 SGHKS and CDR2 YYEKEE (reference sequence). CDR3 coding DNA: TGTGCCAGCAGCAGGGGACTGTCGGTGAATAATTCACCCCTCCACTTT. It translates to CASSRGLSVNNSPLHF.

This CDR3 reads CASRGEGQGSEQYF. The CDR3, as DNA: TGTGCCAGCAGGGGAGAGGGACAGGGTTCCGAGCAGTACTTC. J is TRBJ2-7 and V is TRBV2, with 9 nucleotides matching TRBD1. CDR1 is SNHLY, CDR2 FYNNEI, per germline. The CDR3 is made up of 14 amino acids. V trimming: 6 bases; J trimming: 6 bases; junction bases outside the gene matches: 9.

The rearrangement uses TRBV19 and TRBJ1-2, with TRBD1 matching 9 bases. V shed 8 bases, J shed 8 bases, and the junction held 9 bases outside the gene matches. The CDR3 is made up of 13 amino acids. Germline assignment: CDR1 LNHDA and CDR2 SQIVND (reference sequence). The CDR3 spells CASQLQGAGGYTF. CDR3 DNA: TGTGCCAGTCAATTACAGGGGGCAGGAGGCTACACCTTC.

V and J are TRBV6-5 and TRBJ1-6; TRBD1 matches 9 bases. The CDR3 totals 16 residues. Unmatched junction bases numbered 7, after V lost 3 bases and J lost 7 bases. Germline CDR1 reads MNHEY; CDR2 reads SVGAGI. The CDR3 here is CASSYTGQGKNSPLHF. The CDR3 nucleotides read TGTGCCAGCAGTTATACGGGACAGGGCAAGAATTCACCCCTCCACTTT.

This chain connects TRBV4-1 to TRBJ2-5, with D possibly TRBD2 on 5 matching bases. Between the trimmed V and J ends, which lost 1 base and 5 bases, there was a span of 14 bases. The CDR3 contains 15 residues. Germline CDR1 reads MGHRA; CDR2 reads YSYEKL. CDR3 sequence reads: CASSQVEGGGETQYF. The CDR3 DNA is TGCGCCAGCAGCCAAGTTGAAGGAGGCGGGGAGACCCAGTACTTC.

This sequence joins TRBV5-6 and TRBJ2-2, with D maybe TRBD1 (5 bases). The CDR3 consists of 15 residues. V was clipped by 3 bases and J by 7 bases, with 16 bases between them. The V gene's germline CDR1 is SGHDT and CDR2 YYEEEE. CDR3 residues: CASSSLSREGGELFF. CDR3 coding DNA: TGTGCCAGCAGCTCGCTAAGCAGGGAAGGCGGGGAGCTGTTTTTT.

V is TRBV19 and J is TRBJ2-7; D is perhaps TRBD1 (5 bases). The V gene's germline CDR1 is LNHDA and CDR2 SQIVND (reference sequence). Deletions cut 1 base from V and 2 bases from J, with 9 bases between. The CDR3 has 14 amino acids. This chain's CDR3 is CASSIADSTYEQYF. CDR3 in DNA: TGTGCCAGTAGTATAGCCGACAGTACCTACGAGCAGTACTTC. Full variable domain (remainder filled in from reference TRBV19 and TRBJ2-7): DGGITQSPKYLFRKEGQNVTLSCEQNLNHDAMYWYRQDPGQGLRLIYYSQIVNDFQKGDIAEGYSVSREKKESFPLTVTSAQKNPTAFYLCASSIADSTYEQYFGPGTRLTVT.

The chain couples TRBV5-1 to TRBJ1-1; TRBD1 agrees at 11 bases. Germline V gives CDR1 SGHRS, CDR2 YFSETQ. V was clipped by 0 bases and J by 5 bases; unmatched bases: 12. The CDR3 has 18 amino acids. The chain's CDR3 is CASSLGGGQGGPGTEAFF. The CDR3 DNA sequence: TGCGCCAGCAGCTTGGGTGGGGGACAGGGGGGCCCCGGTACTGAAGCTTTCTTT.